Presented here are 8 T cell receptor beta chains from one specimen sequenced in a study of CD8 T cells in Susac syndrome. An amount of RNA that ranged from 0.5 to 1 ug was reverse transcribed with random hexamers. TCRdb ran MiXCR on the immunoSEQ multiplex PCR reads and lists one entry per CDR3 protein. This repertoire shows tens of thousands of distinct CDR3 sequences, roughly 94% found once; its top ten account for roughly 0.26%. Sequencing input: CD8+ T cells from PBMCs. Every receptor here comes from a human donor in good health.

The chain recombines TRBV7-2 with TRBJ1-5; tentatively, D is TRBD1 (5 bases). In germline, CDR1 is SGHTA, CDR2 FQGNSA. The CDR3 covers 16 residues. The V end was cut by 5 bases, the J end by 5 bases, with 19 bases between. CDR3 residues: CASSQIPTRGHQPQHF. The CDR3 nucleotides read TGTGCCAGCAGCCAAATCCCGACCCGGGGACATCAGCCCCAGCATTTT.

In DNA, the CDR3 is TGTGCCTACCTTTGGGCCTCTGGTACGCAGTATTTT. The encoded protein is CAYLWASGTQYF. The chain combines TRBV7-9 with TRBJ2-3; D ambiguous. V was pared by 11 bases and J by 8 bases, with 17 bases between. The germline gives CDR1 SEHNR, CDR2 FQNEAQ (reference sequence). This CDR3 has 12 amino acids.

V gene TRBV12-3 or TRBV12-4 combines with J gene TRBJ1-5; possible D gene TRBD1, 5 bases. This CDR3 region has 15 residues. V lost 5 bases to trimming and J lost 5 bases, with 16 bases between them. Written as DNA, the CDR3 is TGTGCCAGCAGTGCTTCGGAGGGGCGAGATCAGCCCCAGCATTTT. Translation: CASSASEGRDQPQHF.

This sequence joins TRBV5-1 and TRBJ2-1, with D unclear. Germline lookup yields CDR1 SGHRS and CDR2 YFSETQ. The CDR3 totals 14 residues. Trimming took 2 bases from V and 4 from J, leaving 10 bases between them. The CDR3 DNA reads as TGCGCCAGCAGCTTTCCCCAGACGTACAATGAGCAGTTCTTC. Amino acid sequence: CASSFPQTYNEQFF. Full variable domain (missing parts from reference TRBV5-1 and TRBJ2-1): KAGVTQTPRYLIKTRGQQVTLSCSPISGHRSVSWYQQTPGQGLQFLFEYFSETQRNKGNFPGRFSGRQFSNSRSEMNVSTLELGDSALYLCASSFPQTYNEQFFGPGTRLTVL.

The chain links TRBV30 to TRBJ2-7; D possibly uses TRBD1 or TRBD2 (5 bases each). From germline, CDR1 is GTSNPN and CDR2 SVGIG (reference sequence). Trimming took 0 bases from V and 5 from J, leaving 11 bases between them. This CDR3 contains 13 residues. The CDR3: CAWSVGQGDEQYV. DNA for the CDR3: TGTGCCTGGAGTGTAGGGCAGGGAGACGAGCAGTACGTC.

The genes are TRBV9 and TRBJ2-7; 10 bases fit TRBD2. The CDR3 is made up of 17 amino acids. Germline V gene sequence: CDR1 SGDLS, CDR2 YYNGEE. The V and J ends lost 2 bases and 2 bases, in that order; junction bases with no gene match: 10. The CDR3 DNA is TGTGCCAGCAGCGTCAGCGGGGGGGCCTATCCCCCCTACGAGCAGTACTTC. It is translated as CASSVSGGAYPPYEQYF.

The chain employs TRBV4-1 and TRBJ1-1; 8 bases match TRBD1. Germline V gene sequence: CDR1 MGHRA, CDR2 YSYEKL. V lost 1 base and J lost 4; bases outside the gene matches: 2. This CDR3 spans 14 amino acids. The CDR3 protein is CASSQAGGVTEAFF. The DNA of the CDR3 is TGCGCCAGCAGCCAAGCAGGGGGCGTCACTGAAGCTTTCTTT.

This CDR3 is CASSVGEERGSSYEQYV. CDR3 DNA sequence: TGTGCCAGCAGCGTAGGGGAGGAGCGGGGGAGCTCCTACGAGCAGTACGTC. The chain employs TRBV9 and TRBJ2-7; 8 nucleotides line up with TRBD2. J gave up 0 bases and V 0 bases, and 8 bases lay outside the gene matches. CDR1 SGDLS and CDR2 YYNGEE come from the germline V gene. This CDR3 region has 17 residues.